Listed below are T cell receptor beta chains from one sample, sequenced in a study of blood T cell repertoires in COVID-19. The data were produced by immunoSEQ multiplex PCR, yet TCRdb's version contains in-frame clones alone and is incomplete. Among around 250,000 clones listed, approximately 91% were seen once. Material: PBMCs or T cells enriched from blood (not recorded which). All receptors derive from a human donor in a cohort exposed to, infected with or recovered from COVID-19 (not recorded which). The donor label of this sample is uncertain. The conserved cysteine and the conserved F or W are not part of the CDR3 here.

v_call	j_call	cdr3_aa
TRBV7-6	TRBJ2-3	ASSDPGLAGLSTDTQY
TRBV9	TRBJ2-3	ASSVLAGPPDTQY
TRBV7-2	TRBJ2-1	ASSLLGGGARNEQF
TRBV4-3	TRBJ1-4	ASSQDRGRDNEKLF
TRBV12-5	TRBJ1-6	ASGLVRTGDYNSPLH
TRBV6-2/TRBV6-3	TRBJ2-7	ASSYDLRDRGQVGYEQY
TRBV5-1	TRBJ1-6	ASRIRTGDFNSPLH
TRBV12-3/TRBV12-4	TRBJ1-2	ASRGQSRGYT
TRBV4-1	TRBJ2-7	ASSQARERAEQY
TRBV7-2	TRBJ2-2	ASRGTANTGELF
TRBV7-9	TRBJ2-7	ASSPPGTGGAVQY
TRBV9	TRBJ2-7	ASSVGGTGENEQY
TRBV27	TRBJ2-1	ASSSPGLAGINEQF
TRBV12-3/TRBV12-4	TRBJ1-2	ASTWGTGTLYT
TRBV7-2	TRBJ1-5	ASSSGQNQPQH
TRBV10-1	TRBJ1-1	ASRQGKNTEAF
TRBV27	TRBJ1-2	ASSLLPGNYGYT
TRBV2	TRBJ1-1	ASSSDTNTEAF
TRBV11-2	TRBJ1-1	ASSLSGSRPEAF
TRBV9	TRBJ2-2	ASSPKTGVKLF
TRBV10-3	TRBJ2-3	AISERTGQSTDTQY
TRBV9	TRBJ2-4	ASTRYGQAGNIQY
TRBV2	TRBJ1-5	ASSPWGQGPQPQH
TRBV6-5	TRBJ1-5	VLANGEPQH
TRBV4-2	TRBJ2-5	ASSPKIQDQETQY
TRBV7-5	TRBJ2-3	ARRPGQGTDTQY
TRBV7-3	TRBJ2-7	ASSLRPGGSYEQY
TRBV2	TRBJ1-1	ASSDVRPNTEAF
TRBV3-1/TRBV3-2	TRBJ1-1	ASSQATGYLNTEAF
TRBV4-2	TRBJ1-3	ASSSGGNTIY
TRBV5-1	TRBJ2-2	ASSLGLAEYTGELF
TRBV20-1	TRBJ2-1	SASRGSGGDNEQF
TRBV6-5	TRBJ1-4	ASSPTGLRNEKLF
TRBV12-5	TRBJ1-6	ASGLDRGHSPLH
TRBV29-1	TRBJ1-5	SVDASGEPQH
TRBV9	TRBJ2-1	ASSVDGVGEQF
TRBV29-1	TRBJ1-1	SAWDRANTEAF
TRBV5-1	TRBJ1-1	ASSLAGLTNTEAF
TRBV2	TRBJ1-1	ASSGGTGTNTEAF
TRBV11-2	TRBJ2-3	ASSLLWRGTDTQY
TRBV27	TRBJ1-5	ASSLSLARRSNQPQH
TRBV5-6	TRBJ2-1	ASILGGVGDEQF